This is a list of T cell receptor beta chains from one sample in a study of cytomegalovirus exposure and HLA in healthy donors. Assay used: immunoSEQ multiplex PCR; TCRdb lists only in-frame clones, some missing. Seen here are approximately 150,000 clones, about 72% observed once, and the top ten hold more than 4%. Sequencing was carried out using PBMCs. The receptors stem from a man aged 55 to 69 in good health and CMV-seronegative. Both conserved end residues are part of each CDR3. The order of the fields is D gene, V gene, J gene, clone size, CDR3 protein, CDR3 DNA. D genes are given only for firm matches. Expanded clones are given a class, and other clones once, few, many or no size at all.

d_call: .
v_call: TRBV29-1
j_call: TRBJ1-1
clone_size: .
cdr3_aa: CSAPRREGSNTEAFF
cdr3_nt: TGCAGCGCCCCGCGCAGGGAGGGTTCGAACACTGAAGCTTTCTTT

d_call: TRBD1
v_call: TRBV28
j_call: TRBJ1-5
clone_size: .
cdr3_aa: CASSSPGQGGQPQHF
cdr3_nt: TGTGCCAGCAGTTCCCCCGGACAGGGAGGTCAGCCCCAGCATTTT

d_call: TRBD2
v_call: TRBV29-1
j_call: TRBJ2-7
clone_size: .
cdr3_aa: CSALLRTSGSYEQYF
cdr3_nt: TGCAGCGCCCTTCTGAGGACTAGCGGGTCCTACGAGCAGTACTTC

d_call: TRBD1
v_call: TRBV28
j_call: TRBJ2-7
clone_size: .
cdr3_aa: CASSPTGQGLVRQYF
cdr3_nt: TGTGCCAGCAGTCCCACGGGACAGGGCCTAGTTCGGCAGTACTTC

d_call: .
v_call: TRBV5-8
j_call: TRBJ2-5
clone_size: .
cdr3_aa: CASSPEGPETQYF
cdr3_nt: TGTGCCAGCAGCCCCGAGGGCCCGGAGACCCAGTACTTC

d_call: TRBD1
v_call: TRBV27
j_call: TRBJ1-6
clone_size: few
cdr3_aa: CASSSQRDRGLNSPLHF
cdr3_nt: TGTGCCAGCAGTTCACAAAGGGACAGGGGTTTAAATTCACCCCTCCACTTT

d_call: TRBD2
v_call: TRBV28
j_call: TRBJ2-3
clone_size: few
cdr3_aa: CASSTRAGGIDTQYF
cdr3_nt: TGTGCCAGCAGTACCCGAGCGGGAGGAATAGATACGCAGTATTTT

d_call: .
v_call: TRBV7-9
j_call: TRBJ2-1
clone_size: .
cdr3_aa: CASSPVTGNNEQFF
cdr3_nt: TGTGCCAGCAGCCCGGTGACAGGAAACAATGAGCAGTTCTTC

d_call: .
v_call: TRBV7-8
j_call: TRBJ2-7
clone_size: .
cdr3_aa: CASSHHTGEQYF
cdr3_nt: TGTGCCAGCAGCCACCATACAGGCGAGCAGTACTTC

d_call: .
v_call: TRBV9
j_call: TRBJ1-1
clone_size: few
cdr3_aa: CASSPLRDSRYSAEAFF
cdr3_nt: TGTGCCAGCAGCCCCCTTCGAGACAGTCGATATTCCGCTGAAGCTTTCTTT

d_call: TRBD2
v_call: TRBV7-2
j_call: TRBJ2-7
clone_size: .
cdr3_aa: CASSLSAGEIYEQYF
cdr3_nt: TGTGCCAGCAGCTTATCGGCGGGAGAGATCTACGAGCAGTACTTC

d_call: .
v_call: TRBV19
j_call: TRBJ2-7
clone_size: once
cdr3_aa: CASSADRSYEQYF
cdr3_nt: TGTGCCAGTAGTGCTGACAGATCCTACGAGCAGTACTTC

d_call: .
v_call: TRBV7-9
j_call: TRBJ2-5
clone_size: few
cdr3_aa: CASSPRGSDQETQYF
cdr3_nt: TGTGCCAGCAGCCCCCGCGGGTCCGATCAAGAGACCCAGTACTTC

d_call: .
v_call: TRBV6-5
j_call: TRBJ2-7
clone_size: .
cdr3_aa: CASSRVARDEQYF
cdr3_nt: TGTGCCAGCAGTCGAGTTGCGCGGGACGAGCAGTACTTC

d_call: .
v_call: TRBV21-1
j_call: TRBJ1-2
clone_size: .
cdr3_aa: CASSKESGYGYTF
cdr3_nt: TGTGCCAGCAGCAAAGAATCCGGCTATGGCTACACCTTC

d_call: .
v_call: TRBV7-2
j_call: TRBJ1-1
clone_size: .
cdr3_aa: CASSLMGKGDTEAFF
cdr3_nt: TGTGCCAGCAGCTTAATGGGGAAAGGGGACACTGAAGCTTTCTTT

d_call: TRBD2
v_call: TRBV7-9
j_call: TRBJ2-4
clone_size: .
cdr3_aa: CASSFASGSRNIQYF
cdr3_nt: TGTGCCAGCAGCTTCGCTAGCGGGAGTAGGAACATTCAGTACTTC

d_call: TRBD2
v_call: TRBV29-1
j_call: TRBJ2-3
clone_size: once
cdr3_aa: CSVPPPGSSGFTDTQYF
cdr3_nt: TGCAGCGTTCCACCCCCCGGGAGTAGCGGGTTCACAGATACGCAGTATTTT

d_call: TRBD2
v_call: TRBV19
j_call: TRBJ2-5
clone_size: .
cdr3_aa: CASSISTGGETQYF
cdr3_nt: TGTGCCAGTAGTATTAGCACGGGAGGAGAGACCCAGTACTTC

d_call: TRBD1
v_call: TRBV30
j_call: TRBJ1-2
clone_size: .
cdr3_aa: CAWDSQGRGGYTF
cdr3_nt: TGTGCCTGGGATTCACAGGGGAGAGGTGGCTACACCTTC

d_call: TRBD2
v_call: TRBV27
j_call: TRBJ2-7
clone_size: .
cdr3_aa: CASSPDRTSGRRYEQYF
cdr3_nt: TGTGCCAGCAGTCCTGACAGGACTAGCGGGAGGCGGTACGAGCAGTACTTC

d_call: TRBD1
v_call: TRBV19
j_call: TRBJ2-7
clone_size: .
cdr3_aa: CASSQGTSGYEQYF
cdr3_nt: TGTGCCAGCTCACAGGGGACCTCGGGCTACGAGCAGTACTTC

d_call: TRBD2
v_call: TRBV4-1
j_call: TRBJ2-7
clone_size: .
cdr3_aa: CASRDLAGEQYF
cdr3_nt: TGCGCCAGCAGGGACCTAGCGGGCGAGCAGTACTTC

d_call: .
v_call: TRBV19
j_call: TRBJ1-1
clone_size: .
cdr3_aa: CATNIRVDTEAFF
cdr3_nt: TGTGCCACTAATATCAGGGTGGACACTGAAGCTTTCTTT

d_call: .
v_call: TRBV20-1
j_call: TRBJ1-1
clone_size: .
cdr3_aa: CSGNRDNEAFF
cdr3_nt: TGCAGTGGAAACCGGGACAATGAAGCTTTCTTT

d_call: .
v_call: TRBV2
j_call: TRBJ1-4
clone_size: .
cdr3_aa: CASAGRLATNEKLFF
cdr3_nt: TGTGCCAGCGCCGGCCGACTTGCAACTAATGAAAAACTGTTTTTT

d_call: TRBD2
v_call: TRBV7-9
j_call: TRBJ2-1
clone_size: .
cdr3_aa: CASSLGLAGGYNEQFF
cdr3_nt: TGTGCCAGCAGCCTCGGACTAGCGGGAGGCTACAATGAGCAGTTCTTC

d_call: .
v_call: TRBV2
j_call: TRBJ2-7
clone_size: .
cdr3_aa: CASMGAKQYF
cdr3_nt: TGTGCCAGCATGGGAGCGAAGCAGTACTTC

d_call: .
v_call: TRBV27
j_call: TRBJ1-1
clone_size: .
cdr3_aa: CASTSLLQGRVTEAFF
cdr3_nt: TGTGCCAGCACTTCGCTGTTACAGGGTAGGGTTACTGAAGCTTTCTTT

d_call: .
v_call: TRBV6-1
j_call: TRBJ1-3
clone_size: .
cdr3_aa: CASRRELSGGNTIYF
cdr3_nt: TGTGCCAGCCGTAGGGAGCTCTCTGGCGGAAACACCATATATTTT

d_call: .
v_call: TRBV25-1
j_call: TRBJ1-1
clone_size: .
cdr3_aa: CASSESNRNSEAFF
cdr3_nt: TGTGCCAGCAGTGAATCTAACAGGAACTCTGAAGCTTTCTTT

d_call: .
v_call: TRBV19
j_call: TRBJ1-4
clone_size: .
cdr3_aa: CASSLEAGDSNEKLFF
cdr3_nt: TGTGCCAGTAGTCTCGAAGCCGGGGACTCTAATGAAAAACTGTTTTTT

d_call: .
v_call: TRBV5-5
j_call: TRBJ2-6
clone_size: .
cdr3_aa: CASSLQGSPLLTF
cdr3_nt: TGTGCCAGCAGCTTGCAGGGATCCCCACTTCTGACTTTC

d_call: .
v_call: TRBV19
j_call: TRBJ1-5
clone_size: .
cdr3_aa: CASSKDSTGQPQHF
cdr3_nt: TGTGCCAGTAGTAAGGACAGTACGGGCCAGCCCCAGCATTTT

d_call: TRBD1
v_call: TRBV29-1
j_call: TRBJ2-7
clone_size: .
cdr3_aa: CSVRQGIFYEQYF
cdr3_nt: TGCAGCGTTCGACAGGGCATCTTCTACGAGCAGTACTTC

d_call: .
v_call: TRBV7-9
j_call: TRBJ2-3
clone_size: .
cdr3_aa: CASSGNLRGTQYF
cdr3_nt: TGTGCCAGCTCAGGGAATTTGCGGGGTACGCAGTATTTT

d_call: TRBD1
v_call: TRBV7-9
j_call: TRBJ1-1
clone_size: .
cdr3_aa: CASSLTGGAGAFF
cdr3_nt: TGTGCCAGCAGCTTGACAGGGGGCGCGGGAGCTTTCTTT

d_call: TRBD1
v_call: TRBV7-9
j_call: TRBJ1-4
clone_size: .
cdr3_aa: CASSLGGQGASNEKLFF
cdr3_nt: TGTGCCAGCAGCTTAGGGGGACAGGGGGCCTCCAATGAAAAACTGTTTTTT

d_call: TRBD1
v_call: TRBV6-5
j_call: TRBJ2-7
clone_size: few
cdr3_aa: CASSYGQGSYEQYF
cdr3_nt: TGTGCCAGCAGTTATGGACAGGGGTCCTACGAGCAGTACTTC

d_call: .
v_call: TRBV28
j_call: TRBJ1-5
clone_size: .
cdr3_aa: CASSTGESNQPQHF
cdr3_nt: TGTGCCAGCAGTACAGGAGAAAGCAATCAGCCCCAGCATTTT

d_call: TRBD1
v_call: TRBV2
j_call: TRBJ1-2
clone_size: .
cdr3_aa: CASTGQGEIKDGYTF
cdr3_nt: TGTGCCAGCACGGGACAGGGGGAAATAAAGGATGGCTACACCTTC

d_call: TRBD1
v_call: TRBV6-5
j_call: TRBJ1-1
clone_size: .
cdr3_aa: CAIRGHGTEAFF
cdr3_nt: TGTGCCATCAGGGGGCATGGCACTGAAGCTTTCTTT

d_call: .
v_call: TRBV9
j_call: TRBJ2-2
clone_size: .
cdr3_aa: CASSADHRELFF
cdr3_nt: TGTGCCAGCAGCGCAGATCACCGGGAGCTGTTTTTT

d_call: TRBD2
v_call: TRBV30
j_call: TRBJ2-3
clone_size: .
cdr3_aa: CAWSKLAGADTQYF
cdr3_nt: TGTGCCTGGAGTAAGCTGGCGGGAGCTGATACGCAGTATTTT

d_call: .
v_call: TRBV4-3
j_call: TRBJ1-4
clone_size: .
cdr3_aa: CASSQDTPTGLGEKLFF
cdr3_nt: TGCGCCAGCAGCCAAGATACTCCCACAGGGCTAGGTGAAAAACTGTTTTTT

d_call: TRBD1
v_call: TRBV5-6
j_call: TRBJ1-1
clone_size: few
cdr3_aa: CASSLGSPSGGTEAFF
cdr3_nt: TGTGCCAGCAGCCTCGGATCTCCCTCAGGGGGAACTGAAGCTTTCTTT

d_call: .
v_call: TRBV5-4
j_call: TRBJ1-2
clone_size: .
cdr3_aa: CASSLDPGQNNYGYTF
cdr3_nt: TGTGCCAGCAGCTTGGACCCCGGACAGAATAACTATGGCTACACCTTC

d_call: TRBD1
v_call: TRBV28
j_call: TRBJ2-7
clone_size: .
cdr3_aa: CASSSGQGSSYEQYF
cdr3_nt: TGTGCCAGCAGTTCAGGACAGGGTTCTTCCTACGAGCAGTACTTC

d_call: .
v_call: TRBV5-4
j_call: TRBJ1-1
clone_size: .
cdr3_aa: CASSLTRQNTEAFF
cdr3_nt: TGTGCCAGCAGCTTGACCCGACAGAACACTGAAGCTTTCTTT

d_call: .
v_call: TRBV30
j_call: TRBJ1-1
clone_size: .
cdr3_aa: CAWSVGGDSEAFF
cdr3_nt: TGTGCCTGGAGTGTGGGAGGGGATTCAGAAGCTTTCTTT

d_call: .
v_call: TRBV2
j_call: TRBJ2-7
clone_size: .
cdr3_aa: CASSQGRGSYEQYF
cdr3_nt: TGTGCCAGCAGCCAGGGGAGGGGTTCCTACGAGCAGTACTTC

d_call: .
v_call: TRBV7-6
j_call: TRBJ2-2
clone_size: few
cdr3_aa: CASSLSGQRDTGELFF
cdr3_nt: TGTGCCAGCAGCTTATCGGGCCAGCGGGACACCGGGGAGCTGTTTTTT

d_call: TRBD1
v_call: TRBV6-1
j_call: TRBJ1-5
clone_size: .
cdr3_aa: CASSVDRDNQPQHF
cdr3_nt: TGTGCCAGCAGCGTTGACAGGGACAATCAGCCCCAGCATTTT

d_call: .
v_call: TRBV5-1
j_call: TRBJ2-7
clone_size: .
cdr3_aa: CASSSLGREQYF
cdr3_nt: TGCGCCAGCAGCTCACTAGGTCGCGAGCAGTACTTC

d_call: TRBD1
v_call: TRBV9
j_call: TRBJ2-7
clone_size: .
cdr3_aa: CASSVEGTDYEQYF
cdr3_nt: TGTGCCAGCAGCGTAGAGGGGACAGACTACGAGCAGTACTTC

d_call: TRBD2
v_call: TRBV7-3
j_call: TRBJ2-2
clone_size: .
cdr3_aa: CASSASGIPGTGELFF
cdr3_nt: TGTGCCAGCAGCGCTAGCGGGATCCCGGGTACCGGGGAGCTGTTTTTT

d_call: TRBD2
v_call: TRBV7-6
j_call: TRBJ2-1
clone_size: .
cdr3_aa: CASSLPLAGGSNEQFF
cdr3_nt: TGTGCCAGCAGCTTACCCCTAGCGGGAGGATCCAATGAGCAGTTCTTC

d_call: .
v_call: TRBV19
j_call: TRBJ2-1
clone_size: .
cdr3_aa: CASSSSLRRGSSSYNEQFF
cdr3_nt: TGTGCCAGTAGTAGCTCCCTTAGGAGGGGTTCAAGCTCCTACAATGAGCAGTTCTTC